This T cell receptor (beta chain) was obtained from a study of blood T cell repertoires in COVID-19. Followed over time, Seattle patients had been enrolled while infection was active. Per the authors' pipeline: Amplification of reference gene primers provided the estimated nucleated cell counts. Sequencing was performed with immunoSEQ multiplex PCR; in TCRdb, only in-frame clones are kept and a portion is missing. V and J calls and clone size are given by that table; D and trimming were obtained from the DNA. Of 150,000 to 200,000 clones in the sample, about 85% were seen once. Germline-derived CDR1 and CDR2 are MGHRA and YSYEKL. The CDR3 is 17 residues long. V was pared by 3 bases and J by 4 bases, with 11 bases of the junction left unmatched.

The rearrangement links TRBV4-1 to TRBJ2-3, with 9 bases matching TRBD1. This TCR derives from a woman in her thirties or forties with COVID-19, enrolled during active disease. Specimen: peripheral blood. The CDR3, as DNA: TGCGCCAGCAGCCACGACCCGGGACAGGGCATCCCAGATACGCAGTATTTT. This codes for CASSHDPGQGIPDTQYF.